Listed here are 23 T cell receptor beta chains from one sample, sequenced in a study of liver allograft versus peripheral blood T cells. The wider study: Comparisons were made between T cell receptor repertoires found in transplanted livers and those circulating in recipients' peripheral blood.

Via MiXCR, TCRdb re-called the reads, giving one row per CDR3 protein. The sample holds 7,500 to 9,000 distinct CDR3 sequences, about a sixth seen once. Receptor source: a human patient who had a liver transplant. Some T cells could come from the graft donor.

The V and J genes are TRBV7-9 and TRBJ1-6, with D maybe TRBD1 (5 bases). The V end lost 4 bases, the J end lost 6 bases, and 10 bases lay between the germline ends. The CDR3 totals 14 residues. Germline CDR1 is SEHNR and CDR2 is FQNEAQ (reference sequence). For the CDR3, the DNA is TGTGCCAGCAGCTGGGGGGGGGGTAATTCACCCCTCCACTTT. Translated: CASSWGGGNSPLHF. Looking up the rest from reference TRBV7-9 and TRBJ1-6 gives the full variable domain: DTGVSQNPRHKITKRGQNVTFRCDPISEHNRLYWYRQTLGQGPEFLTYFQNEAQLEKSRLLSDRFSAERPKGSFSTLEIQRTEQGDSAMYLCASSWGGGNSPLHFGNGTRLTVT.

By frequency in the sample, this clonotype is medium-sized. The CDR3 reads CAIADALGAPLSYEQYF. As DNA, the CDR3 is TGTGCCATCGCCGATGCATTGGGGGCACCCCTTTCCTACGAGCAGTACTTC. This chain links TRBV10-3 with TRBJ2-7, with D tentatively TRBD1 (6 bases). Germline CDR1 ENHRY, CDR2 SYGVKD. This CDR3 is 17 amino acids long. The V gene lost 8 bases and the J gene lost 1 base, with 24 bases spanning the gap.

This clonotype was found many times. The gene calls are TRBV6-5 and TRBJ2-7; D is unclear. The germline gives CDR1 MNHEY, CDR2 SVGAGI. The CDR3 has 13 residues. V lost 5 bases, J lost 3 bases, and 11 bases lay in between. CDR3 nucleotide sequence: TGTGCCAGCAGTGGGATGGGCGACTACGAGCAGTACTTC. The encoded protein is CASSGMGDYEQYF.

Only a few counts were recorded for this clonotype. The rearrangement links TRBV12-3 or TRBV12-4 to TRBJ1-1; 8 positions match TRBD1. Unmatched junction bases numbered 3, after V lost 1 base and J lost 5 bases. This CDR3 contains 14 residues. The CDR3 here is CASSLGTGMTEAFF. CDR3 in DNA: TGTGCCAGCAGTTTAGGGACAGGGATGACTGAAGCTTTCTTT.

The chain combines TRBV28 with TRBJ1-1; D not resolved. The CDR3 consists of 11 residues. Germline V lookup: CDR1 MDHEN, CDR2 SYDVKM. V was trimmed by 0 bases and J by 11 bases, leaving 7 bases between them. The chain's CDR3 is CASSLWGNAFF. The CDR3 DNA is TGTGCCAGCAGTTTATGGGGGAACGCTTTCTTT.

In this sample, this clonotype turned up many times. V gene TRBV19 combines with J gene TRBJ2-7, with D possibly TRBD1 on 5 matching bases. V was pared by 3 bases and J by 5 bases, with 11 bases between. The V gene's germline CDR1 is LNHDA and CDR2 SQIVND (reference sequence). This CDR3 has 13 amino acids. In nucleotides, the CDR3 is TGTGCCAGTAGTATTAGGGGTTTGAACGAGCAGTACTTC. As protein: CASSIRGLNEQYF.

This clonotype qualifies as medium-sized (0.01 to 0.1%). This chain joins TRBV29-1 and TRBJ2-3; D ambiguous. CDR1 is SQVTM, CDR2 ANQGSEA, per germline. This CDR3 is built from 12 residues. V lost 4 bases and J lost 0, with 5 bases in between. The CDR3 sequence: CSVGPSTDTQYF. CDR3 coding DNA: TGCAGCGTTGGACCGAGCACAGATACGCAGTATTTT.

The rearrangement links TRBV20-1 to TRBJ2-5, with D uncertain. V was cut by 3 bases and J by 3 bases, with 5 bases left in between. Germline CDR1 and CDR2: DFQATT and SNEGSKA (reference sequence). The CDR3 consists of 11 residues. CDR3 nucleotide sequence: TGCAGTGCTAGCACCGAAGAGACCCAGTACTTC. It specifies CSASTEETQYF.

V and J are TRBV30 and TRBJ2-2; 13 nucleotides match TRBD2. V shed 6 bases, J shed 6 bases, and the junction held 13 bases outside the gene matches. CDR3 size: 17 residues. CDR1 is GTSNPN, CDR2 SVGIG, per germline (reference sequence). The CDR3 region is CACSGLAGAGDPGELFF. CDR3 coding DNA: TGTGCCTGTTCAGGACTAGCGGGAGCCGGGGACCCCGGGGAGCTGTTTTTT.

Sample share makes this clonotype medium-sized. The CDR3 region is CATSDLGTSGTDTQYF. The CDR3 DNA is TGTGCCACCAGTGATTTGGGGACTAGCGGGACAGATACGCAGTATTTT. The genes are TRBV24-1 and TRBJ2-3, with 12 bases aligning to TRBD2. J was trimmed by 3 bases and V by 0 bases; bases with no gene match: 0. This CDR3 spans 16 amino acids. Germline assignment: CDR1 KGHDR and CDR2 SFDVKD.

Ten or more counts support this clonotype. The chain uses TRBV28 and TRBJ2-7, with D unclear. The V gene's germline CDR1 is MDHEN and CDR2 SYDVKM. The CDR3 consists of 10 residues. Trimming shortened V by 5 bases and J by 2 bases, and 1 base separated the two germline ends. The CDR3 DNA is TGTGCCAGCAGTACCTACGAGCAGTACTTC. This sequence encodes CASSTYEQYF.

Judged by abundance, this clonotype is medium-sized. This chain links TRBV6-1 with TRBJ1-6, with TRBD1 identical over 8 bases. Trimming cost V 1 base and J 5 bases; bases outside gene matches: 1. This CDR3 contains 15 residues. From germline, CDR1 is MNHNS and CDR2 SASEGT. CDR3 in DNA: TGTGCCAGCAGTGAAGGGACAGGGCATAATTCACCCCTCCACTTT. The encoded protein is CASSEGTGHNSPLHF.

Details on this clonotype: A read error may be the cause here, since a much bigger clone is one base away. This chain links TRBV6-1 with TRBJ1-6; maybe TRBD1 (5 bases). Germline V lookup: CDR1 MNHNS, CDR2 SASEGT. The CDR3 is made up of 13 amino acids. CDR3 amino acids: CASSPLGVSPPHF. CDR3 DNA: TGTGCCAGCAGTCCCTTGGGGGTTTCACCCCCCCACTTT.

The rearrangement joins TRBV12-3 or TRBV12-4 to TRBJ2-7; 7 bases are a match to TRBD1. This CDR3 contains 14 residues. V shed 5 bases and J 6 bases; nucleotides not matched to a gene: 10. The CDR3 DNA sequence: TGTGCCAGCAGTCCTAACAGGGGACGAGCCGAGCAGTACTTC. Protein: CASSPNRGRAEQYF.

A single count supports this clonotype. With a much larger clone just one base away, this may be a read error. The V gene is TRBV6-5, the J gene TRBJ2-3, with unresolved D. CDR3 size: 13 residues. Germline V gene sequence: CDR1 MNHEY, CDR2 SVGAGI. DNA for the CDR3: TGTGCCAGCAGTTACGCCCACACAGATACGCGGTATTTT. It translates to CASSYAHTDTRYF.

The chain employs TRBV9 and TRBJ2-3; D not resolved. The length of the CDR3 is 13 residues. The germline gives CDR1 SGDLS, CDR2 YYNGEE. The germline V and J ends were trimmed by 1 base and 2 bases, with 5 bases remaining between them. CDR3 DNA sequence: TGTGCCAGCAGCGTACAGGACACAGATACGCAGTATTTT. Its protein product is CASSVQDTDTQYF.

This sequence joins TRBV18 and TRBJ2-7, with 9 bases that match TRBD1. The CDR3 has 13 amino acids. Looked up from germline, CDR1 is KGHSH and CDR2 is LQKENI. V lost 8 bases to trimming and J lost 7 bases; unmatched junction nucleotides: 9. DNA for the CDR3: TGTGCCAGCAGTCGGGACAGGGTCGGAGAGCAGTACTTC. Amino acids: CASSRDRVGEQYF.

By share of the sample, this clonotype is medium-sized (0.01 to 0.1%). The chain carries TRBV30 and TRBJ1-2, with no clear D. Trimming left V 3 bases short and J 4 bases short, with 12 bases between. This CDR3 contains 13 residues. CDR1 is GTSNPN, CDR2 SVGIG, per germline (reference sequence). In DNA form, the CDR3 reads TGTGCCTGGAGCTGGGCCAGAACCTATGGCTACACCTTC. Translation gives CAWSWARTYGYTF.

Within the sample, this clonotype is medium-sized. The CDR3 nucleotides read TGTGCCAGCACTTCTCAGGCCAGCTATGGCTACACCTTC. It specifies CASTSQASYGYTF. This chain connects TRBV6-1 to TRBJ1-2; D is uncertain. With 7 bases removed from V and 4 bases from J, the gap between germline ends came to 13 bases. The CDR3 runs to 13 residues. In germline, CDR1 is MNHNS, CDR2 SASEGT.

This clonotype is judged medium-sized. This chain uses TRBV5-6 with TRBJ1-4, with D hard to call. In germline, CDR1 is SGHDT, CDR2 YYEEEE. V lost 2 bases, J lost 6 bases, and 14 bases lay in between. The CDR3 is 15 residues long. The CDR3 is CASSLAAVVDEKLFF. CDR3 nucleotide sequence: TGTGCCAGCAGCTTAGCGGCCGTGGTGGATGAAAAACTGTTTTTT.

This clonotype has ten or more counts. V usage is TRBV12-3 or TRBV12-4 and J usage is TRBJ1-2; D uncertain. The CDR3 contains 15 residues. V lost 5 bases, J lost 1 base, and 14 bases lay in between. As DNA, the CDR3 is TGTGCCAGCAGTCCAAGACGGAATATTAACTATGGCTACACCTTC. Its protein is CASSPRRNINYGYTF.

Regarding this clonotype: A clone one base away is much larger, so this may be a read error. Lacking the conserved final phenylalanine or tryptophan, this CDR3 likely reflects a read error. The chain has TRBV15 and TRBJ1-1; 7 bases agree with TRBD1. Germline V CDR1 and CDR2: LNHNV, YYDKDF (reference sequence). The CDR3 sequence is 17 residues long. V shed 4 bases, J shed 4 bases, and the junction held 15 bases outside the gene matches. The CDR3 loop reads CATSTGGVGDLGTEAFL. DNA of the CDR3: TGTGCCACCAGCACAGGGGGTGTAGGGGACTTGGGCACTGAAGCTTTCCTT.

This clonotype came up a few times. CDR3 amino acids: CASSLELYSNQPQHF. The CDR3, as DNA: TGTGCCAGCAGTTTAGAGCTATATAGCAATCAGCCCCAGCATTTT. The rearrangement uses TRBV12-3 or TRBV12-4 and TRBJ1-5, with D unresolved. The V end lost 1 base, the J end lost 0 bases, and 7 bases lay between the germline ends. The CDR3 covers 15 residues.